The 17 T cell receptor beta chains given below trace back to one sample, sequenced in a study of CD8 T cells in Susac syndrome. RNA amounts of roughly 0.45 to 1 ug underwent reverse transcription with random hexamers. One entry per CDR3 protein results from TCRdb running MiXCR on the immunoSEQ multiplex PCR reads. The sample carries 56,000 or so distinct CDR3 sequences, 85% to 95% recorded once. Sequencing used CD8+ T cells from PBMCs. These receptors were taken from a human donor with Susac syndrome.

The CDR3 DNA reads as TGTGCCAGCAGTTCGCTCGACAGGGGACCTTGGGAGACCCAGTACTTC. It encodes CASSSLDRGPWETQYF. J is TRBJ2-5 and V is TRBV27; TRBD1 matches 8 bases. CDR3 length equals 16 residues. The junction had 12 bases not matched to a gene; V was cut back by 4 bases and J by 5 bases. Germline V gene sequence: CDR1 MNHEY, CDR2 SMNVEV (reference sequence).

The rearrangement joins TRBV30 to TRBJ1-5; 7 bases line up with TRBD1. The junction had 3 bases not matched to a gene; V was cut back by 2 bases and J by 5 bases. CDR1 and CDR2 (germline): GTSNPN, SVGIG (reference sequence). The length of the CDR3 is 13 residues. CDR3 coding DNA: TGTGCCTGGAGTACAGGGGACGATCAGCCCCAGCATTTT. Translated: CAWSTGDDQPQHF.

This sequence joins TRBV14 and TRBJ2-1; no clear D gene. This CDR3 contains 14 residues. Germline V CDR1 and CDR2: SGHDN, FVKESK. V was cut by 0 bases and J by 7 bases, with 10 bases left in between. The CDR3 nucleotides are TGTGCCAGCAGCCAAGATAGGTACCTGAATGAGCAGTTCTTC. Translating gives CASSQDRYLNEQFF.

The chain uses TRBV12-3 or TRBV12-4 and TRBJ2-3; 8 positions match TRBD2. V dropped 6 bases and J dropped 4; count of bases not matched to a gene: 9. The CDR3 runs to 15 residues. Here the CDR3 DNA reads TGTGCCAGCAGCTCCCCGGGACTAGTTTCAGATACGCAGTATTTT. As protein: CASSSPGLVSDTQYF.

This clonotype was seen once. The chain employs TRBV29-1 and TRBJ1-2; no reliable D call. This CDR3 has 13 residues. Trimming cost V 7 bases and J 2 bases, with 14 bases left between them. CDR1 and CDR2 from the germline V gene are SQVTM and ANQGSEA. DNA for the CDR3: TGCAGCGACCTGCTGACCGAGAACTATGGCTACACCTTC. It yields the protein CSDLLTENYGYTF.

This chain uses TRBV4-1 with TRBJ1-5; tentatively, D is TRBD1 (6 bases). Germline lookup yields CDR1 MGHRA and CDR2 YSYEKL. The CDR3 has 16 residues. Trimming took 4 bases from V and 5 from J, leaving 18 bases between them. The CDR3 loop is CASSPRIGQSDQPQHF. DNA for the CDR3: TGCGCCAGCAGCCCAAGAATTGGACAGTCGGATCAGCCCCAGCATTTT.

This chain joins TRBV3-1 and TRBJ2-1, with a possible D match to TRBD2 (5 bases). V lost 0 bases, J lost 9 bases, and 15 bases lay in between. There are 15 residues in the CDR3. Germline V gene data show CDR1 as LGHDT and CDR2 as YNNKEL (reference sequence). The CDR3: CASSQERASTSEQFF. The CDR3 DNA follows: TGTGCCAGCAGCCAAGAACGAGCTAGCACGAGTGAGCAGTTCTTC.

V and J are TRBV9 and TRBJ2-7; weak D call: TRBD2 (5 bases). V was shortened by 0 bases and J by 3 bases, with 10 bases between the two germline ends. The germline CDR1 and CDR2 sequences are SGDLS and YYNGEE. CDR3 length: 14 amino acids. The CDR3 sequence: CASSVESEGYEQYF. In DNA form, the CDR3 reads TGTGCCAGCAGCGTAGAGTCCGAGGGCTACGAGCAGTACTTC.

This chain connects TRBV19 to TRBJ1-3, with TRBD1 as a possible D gene (5 bases). This CDR3 contains 13 residues. Trimming took 9 bases from V and 1 from J, leaving 10 bases between them. Germline values: CDR1 LNHDA, CDR2 SQIVND (reference sequence). CDR3 protein: CASLGESGNTIYF. The CDR3 bases are TGTGCCAGCCTAGGGGAATCTGGAAACACCATATATTTT.

The V call is TRBV20-1, the J call TRBJ2-3; 14 bases align to TRBD2. Germline lookup yields CDR1 DFQATT and CDR2 SNEGSKA (reference sequence). This CDR3 is built from 20 residues. The J segment lost 0 bases and the V segment lost 5 bases, leaving 16 bases of the junction unmatched. CDR3 nucleotides: TGCAGTGCTCTCCCCGGACGACCGGGACTAGCGGGGGAAAGCACAGATACGCAGTATTTT. Amino acid sequence: CSALPGRPGLAGESTDTQYF.

The chain uses TRBV5-1 and TRBJ2-2; D remains unclear. Trimming removed 0 bases at V and 2 bases at J, with 8 bases between. CDR3 length equals 15 residues. Per the germline V gene, CDR1 is SGHRS and CDR2 is YFSETQ. The CDR3, as DNA: TGCGCCAGCAGCTTGGTTGTACAAAACACCGGGGAGCTGTTTTTT. Amino acid sequence: CASSLVVQNTGELFF.

V usage is TRBV6-2 or TRBV6-3 and J usage is TRBJ1-2; D unresolved. Between the trimmed V and J ends, which lost 5 bases and 5 bases, there was a span of 18 bases. From germline, CDR1 is MNHEY and CDR2 SVGEGT. The CDR3 contains 15 residues. The CDR3: CASSPSLYGRYGYTF. The CDR3 DNA follows: TGTGCCAGCAGTCCCAGCCTCTATGGACGATATGGCTACACCTTC.

V usage is TRBV7-9 and J usage is TRBJ1-6; no firm D call. V was pared by 3 bases and J by 10 bases, with 7 bases between. Germline CDR1 is SEHNR and CDR2 is FQNEAQ (reference sequence). The CDR3 consists of 12 residues. In DNA, the CDR3 is TGTGCCAGCAGCTTGGGAGGATCACCCCTCCACTTT. This encodes CASSLGGSPLHF.

The chain carries TRBV27 and TRBJ1-2; 7 nucleotides line up with TRBD1. V lost 0 bases and J lost 7; bases outside the gene matches: 2. Per germline, CDR1 MNHEY and CDR2 SMNVEV (reference sequence). The CDR3 contains 13 residues. In DNA, the CDR3 is TGTGCCAGCAGTTTATCTGGGACAGCTGGCTACACCTTC. Translated: CASSLSGTAGYTF.

V gene TRBV9 combines with J gene TRBJ1-4; no definite D call. The CDR3 extends over 15 amino acids. The V gene's germline CDR1 is SGDLS and CDR2 YYNGEE. The ends were cut back, 3 bases at V and 8 bases at J, with 17 bases in the middle. CDR3 region: CASSGPGKHGEKLFF. The CDR3, as DNA: TGTGCCAGCAGCGGACCCGGGAAACATGGCGAAAAACTGTTTTTT.

The V call is TRBV3-1, the J call TRBJ2-1; D is possibly TRBD2 (7 bases). Germline V gene data show CDR1 as LGHDT and CDR2 as YNNKEL (reference sequence). The CDR3 sequence is 15 residues long. The germline V and J ends were trimmed by 3 bases and 10 bases, with 19 bases remaining between them. The CDR3 bases are TGTGCCAGCAGCCAGTCGGGGGGCTCCCCCGAGGAGCAGTTCTTC. This translates into CASSQSGGSPEEQFF.

The J gene is TRBJ2-7, the V gene TRBV7-8; weak D call: TRBD2 (6 bases). The ends were cut back, 5 bases at V and 5 bases at J, with 16 bases in the middle. The CDR3 length is 14 residues. CDR1 is SGHVS and CDR2 is FQNEAQ in the germline V gene. This CDR3 is CASSPWISGNEQYF. The CDR3 DNA sequence: TGTGCCAGCAGCCCATGGATTAGCGGAAACGAGCAGTACTTC.